Shown below are 21 T cell receptor beta chains from a single sample sequenced in a study of T and B cells in COVID-19 patients. Multiplex PCR with BIOMED2 TRB-A/B primer pools amplified TRB rearrangements. TCRdb re-called the multiplex PCR reads with MiXCR, one entry per CDR3 protein. This repertoire shows approximately 17,000 distinct CDR3 sequences, roughly 28% found once; its top ten account for approximately 4.5%. TRB was amplified from approximately 250-480 ng of blood genomic DNA. Material for sequencing was blood. The receptors come from a human donor who had recovered from COVID-19.

The genes are TRBV20-1 and TRBJ2-3; the match to TRBD1 covers 10 bases. The trim removed 8 bases at V and 6 bases at J, leaving 5 bases unmatched. The CDR3 extends over 12 amino acids. The germline gives CDR1 DFQATT, CDR2 SNEGSKA (reference sequence). Here the CDR3 reads CSSGTGDDTQYF. CDR3 nucleotide sequence: TGCAGTTCCGGGACAGGGGATGATACGCAGTATTTT.

The CDR3: CALNSGTSSYEQYF. For the CDR3, the DNA is TGTGCCCTCAATTCCGGGACTAGCTCCTACGAGCAGTACTTC. The chain uses TRBV6-5 and TRBJ2-7, with 8 bases identical to TRBD2. The CDR3 has 14 amino acids. J gave up 0 bases and V 11 bases, and 9 bases lay outside the gene matches. Germline CDR1 MNHEY, CDR2 SVGAGI.

The rearrangement uses TRBV20-1 and TRBJ1-1; possible D gene TRBD1, 6 bases. Trimming removed 3 bases from V and 1 base from J, with 9 bases in between. This CDR3 is built from 13 residues. Per the germline V gene, CDR1 is DFQATT and CDR2 is SNEGSKA (reference sequence). CDR3 nucleotide sequence: TGCAGTGCTAGGACAGGAGGGAACACTGAAGCTTTCTTT. This codes for CSARTGGNTEAFF.

The J gene is TRBJ1-3, the V gene TRBV10-3; D is unclear. The CDR3 length is 18 residues. The V end lost 6 bases, the J end lost 0 bases, and 21 bases lay between the germline ends. The germline V gene encodes CDR1 ENHRY and CDR2 SYGVKD. CDR3 in DNA: TGTGCCATCAGGGGTGGTTCAGGCCGCTCCGACTCTGGAAACACCATATATTTT. Translation gives CAIRGGSGRSDSGNTIYF.

The chain has TRBV7-9 and TRBJ2-5, with TRBD2 matching over 10 bases. CDR1 is SEHNR and CDR2 is FQNEAQ in the germline V gene (reference sequence). CDR3 size: 17 residues. Trimming cost V 5 bases and J 4 bases; bases outside gene matches: 13. CDR3 protein: CASSPSGVAGGRETQYF. Written as DNA, the CDR3 is TGTGCCAGCAGCCCCTCCGGGGTAGCGGGGGGTCGAGAGACCCAGTACTTC.

By share, this clonotype counts as medium-sized (0.01 to 0.1%). Here the CDR3 reads CASRRQGGSPLHF. The CDR3 nucleotides are TGTGCCAGCAGGAGACAGGGGGGATCACCCCTCCACTTT. This rearrangement joins TRBV6-5 to TRBJ1-6; 9 nucleotides match TRBD1. J lost 10 bases, V lost 6 bases, and 4 bases had no gene match. CDR3 length: 13 amino acids. CDR1 and CDR2 (germline): MNHEY, SVGAGI.

The chain carries TRBV4-1 and TRBJ2-2; D unresolved. With 6 bases removed from V and 5 bases from J, the gap between germline ends came to 4 bases. The CDR3 is 11 residues long. Germline-derived CDR1 and CDR2 are MGHRA and YSYEKL. The CDR3 bases are TGCGCCAGCAGGACAACCGGGGAGCTGTTTTTT. Translated: CASRTTGELFF.

The chain uses TRBV19 and TRBJ2-6, with D possibly matching TRBD2 (5 bases). The germline V gene encodes CDR1 LNHDA and CDR2 SQIVND (reference sequence). This CDR3 has 18 residues. The V gene lost 5 bases and the J gene lost 4 bases, with 21 bases spanning the gap. CDR3 nucleotides: TGTGCCAGTAGTGTCTCCGTAAGGGCGGGCACCGGGGCCAACGTCCTGACTTTC. This translates into CASSVSVRAGTGANVLTF.

The rearrangement joins TRBV6-2 or TRBV6-3 to TRBJ2-1; perhaps D is TRBD1 or TRBD2 (6 bases each). V was pared by 6 bases and J by 6 bases, with 18 bases between. This CDR3 is built from 15 residues. Per the germline V gene, CDR1 is MNHEY and CDR2 is SVGEGT. CDR3 bases: TGTGCCAGCAGACCTAACGTGGGGGGCCTCAATGAGCAGTTCTTC. Its translation is CASRPNVGGLNEQFF.

The CDR3 spells CSACTPGLDKQETQYF. The DNA of the CDR3 is TGCAGTGCTTGTACACCGGGACTAGACAAACAAGAGACCCAGTACTTC. This sequence joins TRBV20-1 and TRBJ2-5; 8 positions agree with TRBD2. This CDR3 has 16 residues. Losses at the gene ends were 5 bases for V and 2 bases for J; bases not matched to a gene: 13. The germline V gene has CDR1 DFQATT and CDR2 SNEGSKA (reference sequence).

This clonotype was counted a few times. The V and J genes are TRBV5-1 and TRBJ2-1, with TRBD1 matching 8 bases. Germline CDR1 and CDR2: SGHRS and YFSETQ. The CDR3 extends over 14 amino acids. After removal of 8 bases from V and 4 bases from J, the junction contained 8 bases not matched to a gene. The CDR3: CARLRTGKYNEQFF. The CDR3 DNA reads as TGCGCCAGGCTTAGGACAGGGAAATACAATGAGCAGTTCTTC.

The CDR3 sequence: CASSPILGGGETQYF. DNA of the CDR3: TGTGCCAGCAGCCCCATACTGGGGGGGGGAGAGACCCAGTACTTC. The chain carries TRBV5-4 and TRBJ2-5; 7 bases agree with TRBD2. The CDR3 contains 15 residues. Germline V gives CDR1 SGHNT, CDR2 YYREEE (reference sequence). Losses at the gene ends were 4 bases for V and 4 bases for J; bases not matched to a gene: 10.

The table lists this clonotype with a few counts. The chain uses TRBV6-5 and TRBJ1-2; 7 nucleotides align to TRBD1. Germline values: CDR1 MNHEY, CDR2 SVGAGI. CDR3 length: 13 residues. V dropped 7 bases and J dropped 7; count of bases not matched to a gene: 9. The CDR3 spells CASTRDRSGGYTF. For the CDR3, the DNA is TGTGCCAGCACCAGGGACAGATCGGGTGGCTACACCTTC.

In this sample, this clonotype is medium-sized. The rearrangement links TRBV29-1 to TRBJ1-1, with TRBD1 matching 8 bases. This CDR3 contains 13 residues. Germline CDR1 reads SQVTM; CDR2 reads ANQGSEA. Germline trimming cut 6 bases from V and 1 base from J; bases unmatched to any gene: 4. The CDR3 bases are TGCAGCGTCGTTGGACAGGGGAACACTGAAGCTTTCTTT. This codes for CSVVGQGNTEAFF.

This clonotype was counted at least ten times. The chain is built from TRBV6-5 and TRBJ2-2; D unresolved. Germline lookup yields CDR1 MNHEY and CDR2 SVGAGI. The CDR3 runs to 15 residues. Between the trimmed V and J ends, which lost 6 bases and 6 bases, there was a span of 17 bases. In DNA form, the CDR3 reads TGTGCCAGCAGATCAGACATCCCGTTACCCGGGGAGCTGTTTTTT. Its translation: CASRSDIPLPGELFF.

This clonotype has just a few counts. This chain connects TRBV4-3 to TRBJ2-1; the D gene is possibly TRBD1 (6 bases). Trimming pared 1 base from V and 9 bases from J, leaving 16 bases between. CDR1 LGHNA and CDR2 YSLEER come from the germline V gene. CDR3 length: 15 amino acids. CDR3 sequence: CASSQGTRSTGEQFF. For the CDR3, the DNA is TGCGCCAGCAGCCAAGGGACAAGGTCGACAGGTGAGCAGTTCTTC.

The chain recombines TRBV7-2 with TRBJ2-5, with 12 bases aligning to TRBD2. V shed 5 bases, J shed 5 bases, and the junction held 9 bases outside the gene matches. Germline V CDR1 and CDR2: SGHTA, FQGNSA. This CDR3 contains 16 residues. DNA for the CDR3: TGTGCCAGCAGCCCTATCACTAGCGGGGGGTCGGAGACCCAGTACTTC. Protein sequence: CASSPITSGGSETQYF.

Details on this clonotype: A much larger clone sits a single nucleotide away, making a read error possible. This chain uses TRBV27 with TRBJ2-1; the match to TRBD2 covers 8 bases. Trimming at V came to 7 bases and at J to 7 bases, leaving 18 bases not matched to a gene. The CDR3 consists of 17 residues. Germline V gene lookup returns CDR1 MNHEY and CDR2 SMNVEV (reference sequence). CDR3: CASTKTLLPGGPNEQFF. The CDR3 DNA reads TGTGCCAGCACCAAAACACTTTTACCGGGGGGGCCGAATGAGCAGTTCTTC.

As for this clonotype: This may be a read error, as it is one base from a much larger clone. The chain is built from TRBV6-5 and TRBJ2-7; D may be TRBD1 (6 bases). This CDR3 contains 13 residues. Between the trimmed V and J ends, which lost 5 bases and 3 bases, there was a span of 11 bases. Germline-derived CDR1 and CDR2 are MNHEY and SVGAGI. In DNA form, the CDR3 reads TGTGCCAGCAGTCGGGACACCCACTACGAGCAGTACTTC. Protein product: CASSRDTHYEQYF.

CDR3 loop: CASSTGQGNTEAFF. The DNA of the CDR3 is TGTGCCAGCAGTACCGGACAGGGGAACACTGAAGCTTTCTTT. The chain joins TRBV6-2 or TRBV6-3 to TRBJ1-1; 8 bases fit TRBD1. CDR3 length: 14 amino acids. V lost 5 bases, J lost 1 base, and 3 bases stayed unmatched. The germline CDR1 and CDR2 sequences are MNHEY and SVGEGT.

This clonotype is medium-sized within its sample. The chain employs TRBV27 and TRBJ2-3; 8 bases are a match to TRBD2. Unmatched junction bases numbered 9, after V lost 0 bases and J lost 1 base. CDR1 is MNHEY and CDR2 is SMNVEV in the germline V gene (reference sequence). CDR3 length equals 18 residues. CDR3 nucleotides: TGTGCCAGCAGTTTATCGCCCGAGGGAGCGGGGGGCACAGATACGCAGTATTTT. This codes for CASSLSPEGAGGTDTQYF.